This T cell receptor (beta chain) is from a study of T cell responses to AZD1222 COVID-19 vaccine. The CDR3 runs 11 residues. V gave up 6 bases and J gave up 2 bases, with 4 bases separating them. CDR1 is SGHTA, CDR2 FQGNSA, per germline. This clone was recorded only once. Its antigen remains unknown. The assay was immunoSEQ multiplex PCR, and TCRdb's table has in-frame clones only and misses some. The table shows roughly 150,000 clones, with 88% occurring only once. Overall study findings and caveats: Targeting of unmutated variant regions was reportedly seen in nearly half of spike-specific TCRs.

The TCR originated in an adult who had recovered from COVID-19. The specimen comprised peripheral blood, sampled after recovery from COVID-19. The chain employs TRBV7-2 and TRBJ2-5; D gene uncertain. The CDR3 bases are TGTGCCAGCAGTTTACAAGAGACCCAGTACTTC. Protein: CASSLQETQYF.